Presented here are 13 T cell receptor beta chains from one specimen sequenced in a study of blood T cell repertoires in COVID-19. The method was immunoSEQ multiplex PCR; TCRdb's version includes in-frame clones alone and lacks a portion of them. The sample carries 140,000 or so clones, roughly nine tenths recorded once. Sequenced input: peripheral blood. Receptors were obtained from a human donor in a cohort sampled during active COVID-19.

The gene calls are TRBV18 and TRBJ1-2, with 12 positions matching TRBD1. In germline, CDR1 is KGHSH, CDR2 LQKENI. The CDR3 is 17 amino acids. With V trimmed by 0 bases and J by 3 bases, 5 bases remained unmatched. The CDR3 DNA reads TGTGCCAGCTCACCACCGTGGGGACAGGGGGCTGACTATGGCTACACCTTC. Translating it yields CASSPPWGQGADYGYTF.

The CDR3 protein is CASSEVGGNQPQHF. CDR3 bases: TGTGCCAGCAGTGAAGTGGGCGGCAATCAGCCCCAGCATTTT. The V and J genes are TRBV2 and TRBJ1-5, with unresolved D. This CDR3 spans 14 amino acids. The germline V and J ends were trimmed by 1 base and 2 bases, with 6 bases remaining between them. The germline gives CDR1 SNHLY, CDR2 FYNNEI.

For the CDR3, the DNA is TGTGCCAGCAGCAACCCACAGGTGGGCTACACCTTC. Translated, it gives CASSNPQVGYTF. This rearrangement joins TRBV3-1 (or the pseudogene TRBV3-2) to TRBJ1-2; D perhaps matches TRBD1 (5 bases). The CDR3 extends over 12 amino acids. Germline loops: CDR1 LGHDT, CDR2 YNNKEL (reference sequence). The germline V and J ends were trimmed by 5 bases and 8 bases, with 12 bases remaining between them.

J is TRBJ2-3 and V is TRBV27, with a possible D match to TRBD1 (6 bases). CDR1 MNHEY and CDR2 SMNVEV come from the germline V gene (reference sequence). This CDR3 has 15 amino acids. Trimming removed 3 bases from V and 0 bases from J, with 10 bases in between. CDR3 DNA sequence: TGTGCCAGCAGTTTGGGACACCCTAGCACAGATACGCAGTATTTT. Translating it yields CASSLGHPSTDTQYF.

The CDR3 sequence: CASSQDRTGHLYEQYF. The CDR3 bases are TGTGCCAGCAGCCAAGATCGGACAGGCCACCTCTACGAGCAGTACTTC. The chain joins TRBV3-1 (or the pseudogene TRBV3-2) to TRBJ2-7; 7 bases align to TRBD1. The CDR3 is 16 residues long. V was pared by 0 bases and J by 3 bases, with 8 bases of the junction left unmatched. Germline CDR1 LGHDT, CDR2 YNNKEL (reference sequence).

This clone was recorded once. The chain links TRBV7-6 to TRBJ1-1; 8 bases fit TRBD1. The CDR3 has 15 residues. V trimming: 1 base; J trimming: 1 base; junction bases outside the gene matches: 2. Germline V gene sequence: CDR1 SGHVS, CDR2 FNYEAQ. The CDR3 bases are TGTGCCAGCAGCTTAGTGACAGGGGAGAACACTGAAGCTTTCTTT. Amino acids: CASSLVTGENTEAFF.

This clone was detected only a few times. The V and J genes are TRBV28 and TRBJ1-6; TRBD1 matches at 8 bases. Germline loops: CDR1 MDHEN, CDR2 SYDVKM. The CDR3 totals 16 residues. V trimming: 6 bases; J trimming: 8 bases; junction bases outside the gene matches: 12. This CDR3 reads CASSTGTGSMHSPLHF. CDR3 bases: TGTGCCAGCAGCACCGGGACAGGCAGTATGCATTCACCCCTCCACTTT.

This clone was detected a few times. CDR3 sequence (DNA): TGTGCCAGCAGCTTGGACAGAACAGGGAGTTCACCCCTCCACTTT. Amino acid sequence: CASSLDRTGSSPLHF. The V gene is TRBV5-4, the J gene TRBJ1-6, with TRBD1 as a possible D gene (6 bases). V was shortened by 0 bases and J by 9 bases, with 13 bases between the two germline ends. The CDR3 extends over 15 amino acids. Germline lookup yields CDR1 SGHNT and CDR2 YYREEE (reference sequence).

The chain uses TRBV15 and TRBJ2-6; D is ambiguous. CDR3 size: 18 residues. Germline V gene sequence: CDR1 LNHNV, CDR2 YYDKDF (reference sequence). The ends were cut back, 0 bases at V and 0 bases at J, with 12 bases in the middle. The chain's CDR3 is CATSRDLRVNSGANVLTF. CDR3 DNA: TGTGCCACCAGCAGAGATTTGCGAGTGAACTCTGGGGCCAACGTCCTGACTTTC. The variable domain in full, with the rest retrieved from reference TRBV15 and TRBJ2-6, is DAMVIQNPRYQVTQFGKPVTLSCSQTLNHNVMYWYQQKSSQAPKLLFHYYDKDFNNEADTPDNFQSRRPNTSFCFLDIRSPGLGDTAMYLCATSRDLRVNSGANVLTFGAGSRLTVL.

The chain couples TRBV9 to TRBJ2-3; tentatively, D is TRBD1 (6 bases). The CDR3 extends over 15 amino acids. Germline CDR1 is SGDLS and CDR2 is YYNGEE. V was shortened by 2 bases and J by 3 bases, with 13 bases between the two germline ends. The CDR3 region has the DNA TGTGCCAGCAGCGTTTACCGGGACACAACAGATACGCAGTATTTT. The encoded protein is CASSVYRDTTDTQYF.

The chain couples TRBV6-5 to TRBJ2-7; D may be TRBD2 (7 bases). Germline CDR1 is MNHEY and CDR2 is SVGAGI. This CDR3 region has 13 residues. V was clipped by 7 bases and J by 5 bases, with 15 bases between them. In nucleotides, the CDR3 is TGTGCCAGCACCCCGGCGGGGGACAACGAGCAGTACTTC. This codes for CASTPAGDNEQYF.

This clone occurred once. The rearrangement uses TRBV5-5 and TRBJ1-2; maybe TRBD1 (5 bases). The CDR3 spans 13 residues. The germline V and J ends were trimmed by 0 bases and 8 bases, with 11 bases remaining between them. From germline, CDR1 is SGHKS and CDR2 YYEKEE (reference sequence). The CDR3 here is CASSLEAQGGYTF. In DNA form, the CDR3 reads TGTGCCAGCAGCTTGGAGGCTCAGGGAGGCTACACCTTC.

This rearrangement joins TRBV19 to TRBJ1-2; no reliable D call. The CDR3 covers 13 residues. The V end lost 0 bases, the J end lost 8 bases, and 10 bases lay between the germline ends. In germline, CDR1 is LNHDA, CDR2 SQIVND (reference sequence). In DNA, the CDR3 is TGTGCCAGTAGTATAGAAGCAGGCCAGGGCTACACCTTC. Its protein is CASSIEAGQGYTF.